This T cell receptor (beta chain) was sequenced during a study of T cells in Graves' hyperthyroidism and ophthalmopathy. There were TCR beta CDR3 regions amplified from RNA transcripts. HTBI primers were employed in a first-round RT-PCR of the TCR CDR3. Each CDR3 protein is one row after TCRdb ran MiXCR on the multiplex PCR reads. The data contain 300,000 to 450,000 distinct CDR3 sequences, around 14% of them seen just once; the ten biggest clones take up 32%. Subjects aged 18 to 65 presented with newly diagnosed hyperthyroidism of less than 2 months' duration. Together with thyroid ultrasound, orbital computed tomography, serum thyroxine and TRAb, clinical symptoms were used for diagnoses. 10 ml fresh peripheral blood yielded the PBMCs. CDR3 length: 12 residues. V shed 10 bases, J shed 3 bases, and the junction held 6 bases outside the gene matches. Germline V gene sequence: CDR1 MDHEN, CDR2 SYDVKM.

J is TRBJ2-7 and V is TRBV28; 7 bases align to TRBD1. Sequences were obtained from blood. The source is a woman younger than 45 with Graves' hyperthyroidism. The CDR3 sequence is CATRDRVYEQYF. The CDR3 bases are TGTGCCACCCGGGACAGAGTCTACGAGCAGTACTTC. The full variable domain, in which reference TRBV28 and TRBJ2-7 provide the parts outside the CDR3, is DVKVTQSSRYLVKRTGEKVFLECVQDMDHENMFWYRQDPGLGLRLIYFSYDVKMKEKGDIPEGYSVSREKKERFSLILESASTNQTSMYLCATRDRVYEQYFGPGTRLTVT.